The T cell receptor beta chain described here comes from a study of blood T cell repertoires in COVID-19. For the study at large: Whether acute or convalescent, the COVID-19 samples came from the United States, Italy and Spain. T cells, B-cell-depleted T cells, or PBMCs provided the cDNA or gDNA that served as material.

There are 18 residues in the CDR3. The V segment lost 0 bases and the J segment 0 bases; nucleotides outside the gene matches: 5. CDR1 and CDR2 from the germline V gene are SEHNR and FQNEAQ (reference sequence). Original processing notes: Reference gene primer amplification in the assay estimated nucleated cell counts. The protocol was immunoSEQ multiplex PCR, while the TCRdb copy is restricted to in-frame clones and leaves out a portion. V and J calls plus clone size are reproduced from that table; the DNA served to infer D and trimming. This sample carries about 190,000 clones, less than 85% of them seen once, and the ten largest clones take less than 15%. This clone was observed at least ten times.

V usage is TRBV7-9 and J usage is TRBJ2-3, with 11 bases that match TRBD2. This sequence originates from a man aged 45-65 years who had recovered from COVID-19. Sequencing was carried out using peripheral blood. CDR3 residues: CASSLATGTSGSTDTQYF. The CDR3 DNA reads TGTGCCAGCAGCTTAGCCACAGGGACTAGCGGAAGCACAGATACGCAGTATTTT.